This TCR beta chain was identified during a study of T cells in Graves' hyperthyroidism and ophthalmopathy. Amplified TCR beta CDR3 regions came from RNA transcripts. The TCR CDR3 was amplified in a first-round RT-PCR using the HTBI primer set. TCRdb re-called the multiplex PCR reads with MiXCR, one entry per CDR3 protein. In the table there are approximately 570,000 distinct CDR3 sequences, 15% to 20% of which are singletons. This clonotype was detected ten times or more. Germline assignment: CDR1 DFQATT and CDR2 SNEGSKA (reference sequence). V shed 0 bases, J shed 8 bases, and the junction held 11 bases outside the gene matches. The CDR3 contains 17 residues.

Sequenced sample: blood. This receptor was obtained from a man aged 35 to 55 with Graves' ophthalmopathy. V gene TRBV20-1 combines with J gene TRBJ2-1, with TRBD2 matching over 12 bases. The CDR3 nucleotides are TGCAGTGCTAGAGAGGCGTCGCGACTAGCGGGAGATGATGAGCAGTTCTTC. Amino acids: CSAREASRLAGDDEQFF.